Sequencing of this TCR beta chain was carried out in a study of shared T cell receptors in the human thymus. Here immunoSEQ multiplex PCR was the method, and the copy in TCRdb shows in-frame clones only, minus some. Of 500,000 to 750,000 clones in the sample, around 89% were seen once. The J segment lost 2 bases and the V segment lost 3 bases, leaving 12 bases of the junction unmatched. The germline CDR1 and CDR2 sequences are SGHTA and FQGNSA. The CDR3 sequence is 18 residues long. The sample was also reused in another study, on human thymus T cells. From that second work: Finnish infants who were healthy and having corrective surgery for congenital heart defects made up the donors. Resections removed during corrective heart surgery provided the thymus tissue used. Both thymic and peripheral blood repertoires showed apparently biased V and J usage. Related research reported highly overlapping thymic repertoires among unrelated individuals.

The chain recombines TRBV7-2 with TRBJ2-3; 9 nucleotides match TRBD2. The clonotype was recovered from a boy less than two years old with a congenital heart defect. The sample was thymocytes. CDR3 in DNA: TGTGCCAGCAGCTTGCGGGGGGCTAGCGGGGCCTACACAGATACGCAGTATTTT. It encodes CASSLRGASGAYTDTQYF.